The rows below give T cell receptor beta chains drawn from one sample of a study of blood T cell repertoires in COVID-19. Produced via immunoSEQ multiplex PCR; TCRdb's table is partial and in-frame only. The sample contains 90,000 to 120,000 clones, 88% of which appear only once. The sequenced sample was peripheral blood. The receptors shown here come from a woman between 55 and 75 years old with acute or convalescent COVID-19. The CDR3 runs from the conserved cysteine through the conserved F or W. D genes are given only for firm matches. Part of the rows lack a size; the others show once, few, many or a class for expanded clones.

>NA|TRBV5-1|TRBJ1-5|TRBD1
TGCGCCAGCAGCTGGGGGACAGGGGGGTTGAATCAGCCCCAGCATTTT
CASSWGTGGLNQPQHF
>NA|TRBV7-8|TRBJ1-1|TRBD1
TGTGCCAGCAGTTGGGGACAGGGGAACACTGAAGCTTTCTTT
CASSWGQGNTEAFF
>NA|TRBV11-3|TRBJ1-2|NA
TGTGCCAGCAGCCGATCCTCCGGCAGGGTCGGCTACACCTTC
CASSRSSGRVGYTF
>NA|TRBV6-6|TRBJ2-1|NA
TGTGCCAGCAGTCCGGCCCTACAGGGTCTCTCCTACAATGAGCAGTTCTTC
CASSPALQGLSYNEQFF
>NA|TRBV5-4|TRBJ2-1|TRBD2
TGTGCCAGCAGCCCTGGAGGTACTAGCGGGACATCCTACAATGAGCAGTTCTTC
CASSPGGTSGTSYNEQFF
>NA|TRBV28|TRBJ2-3|NA
TGTGCCAGCAGTTTAGTCCAGGGGAGAGGTAGTACGCAGTATTTT
CASSLVQGRGSTQYF
>NA|TRBV7-8|TRBJ2-6|NA
TGTGCCAGCAGCTTATCATTCAGGGCTGGGGCCAACGTCCTGACTTTC
CASSLSFRAGANVLTF
>NA|TRBV6-1|TRBJ1-1|NA
TGTGCCAGCAGTGAACAGGGGATGAACACTGAAGCTTTCTTT
CASSEQGMNTEAFF
>few|TRBV5-4|TRBJ2-2|TRBD2
TGTGCCAGCAGCTTGATCGGCGGGAGCAGAGGGGAGCTGTTTTTT
CASSLIGGSRGELFF
>NA|TRBV3-1/TRBV3-2|TRBJ2-5|TRBD2
TGTGCCAGCAGCCAAGGACCACTAGCGGGAAAAGAGACCCAGTACTTC
CASSQGPLAGKETQYF
>NA|TRBV6-6|TRBJ1-4|NA
TGTGCCAGCAGCTGGGGGGGGCAAGGGGAAAAACTGTTTTTT
CASSWGGQGEKLFF
>NA|TRBV3-1/TRBV3-2|TRBJ2-2|NA
TGTGCCAGCAGCCAAGGGGGGCATTGGGCCGGGGAGCTGTTTTTT
CASSQGGHWAGELFF
>NA|TRBV6-5|TRBJ2-1|TRBD2
TGTGCCAGCAGCCATGGACTAGTGAACAATGAGCAGTTCTTC
CASSHGLVNNEQFF
>NA|TRBV19|TRBJ1-1|NA
TGTGCCAGTAGTAGGGAGGGACATCTTGAAGCTTTCTTT
CASSREGHLEAFF
>NA|TRBV20-1|TRBJ2-1|NA
TGCAGTGCTAGTGGAAGCGAATCCTACAATGAGCAGTTCTTC
CSASGSESYNEQFF
>once|TRBV7-8|TRBJ2-1|TRBD2
TGTGCCAGCAGCTTAGGGGACGGGAGGTCCTACAATGAGCAGTTCTTC
CASSLGDGRSYNEQFF
>NA|TRBV27|TRBJ2-7|NA
TGTGCCAGCAGTCCAGGAGGCTTCGGCCACGAGCAGTACTTC
CASSPGGFGHEQYF
>once|TRBV4-2|TRBJ1-1|NA
TGTGCCAGCAGCCAAGAGACCGGGGGGGCGAACACTGAAGCTTTCTTT
CASSQETGGANTEAFF
>NA|TRBV5-6|TRBJ1-6|TRBD1
TGTGCCAGCACCACCCGACAGGGGGCGCAGTATTCACCCCTCCACTTT
CASTTRQGAQYSPLHF
>NA|TRBV7-2|TRBJ1-2|TRBD1
TGTGCCAGCAGCTTAGAGACAGGGGGCTATGGCTACACCTTC
CASSLETGGYGYTF
>NA|TRBV27|TRBJ1-4|NA
TGTGCCAGCAGTTCCTTAAGGGGGGGCTCTGAAAAACTGTTTTTT
CASSSLRGGSEKLFF
>NA|TRBV9|TRBJ1-2|NA
TGTGCCAGCAGCGTTTCCCCCGGACAGTTCAGCTATGGCTACACCTTC
CASSVSPGQFSYGYTF
>NA|TRBV3-1/TRBV3-2|TRBJ1-2|NA
TGTGCCAGCAGCCAAGACCCGGGACAAGGGACCCTCGGCTATGGCTACACCTTC
CASSQDPGQGTLGYGYTF
>NA|TRBV27|TRBJ2-7|NA
TGTGCCAGCAGACCCGGACTCGGTAGCTCCTACGAGCAGTACTTC
CASRPGLGSSYEQYF
>NA|TRBV6-5|TRBJ1-1|NA
TGTGCCAGCAGTTACTCTCTGCAGACTGAAGCTTTCTTT
CASSYSLQTEAFF
>NA|TRBV10-3|TRBJ2-1|NA
TGTGCCATCAGTGAAGGAGACTACAATGAGCAGTTCTTC
CAISEGDYNEQFF
>NA|TRBV29-1|TRBJ1-2|NA
TGCAGCGTTCTCGCGGACTCTCGAGGTTTGGGTGGCTACACCTTC
CSVLADSRGLGGYTF
>once|TRBV6-1|TRBJ2-7|NA
TGTGCCAGCATTGAAACGGGAGTGGTGTACGAGCAGTACTTC
CASIETGVVYEQYF
>once|TRBV5-5|TRBJ1-4|TRBD1
TGTGCCAGCAGCTGGACAGGGGGTAATGAAAAACTGTTTTTT
CASSWTGGNEKLFF
>NA|TRBV19|TRBJ1-6|NA
TGTGCCAGCGGGGACATCGATAATTCACCCCTCCACTTT
CASGDIDNSPLHF
>NA|TRBV10-2|TRBJ1-1|NA
TGCGCCAGCAGAGCCACCGGGACACCGAACACTGAAGCTTTCTTT
CASRATGTPNTEAFF
>few|TRBV11-3|TRBJ2-2|TRBD2
TGTGCCAGCAGCCCTGGGGGACTAGCAGACACCGGGGAGCTGTTTTTT
CASSPGGLADTGELFF
>NA|TRBV7-3|TRBJ1-1|NA
TGTGCCAGCAGCTTAAACTTGGACTCTCGTGAAGCTTTCTTT
CASSLNLDSREAFF
>NA|TRBV30|TRBJ1-1|NA
TGTGCCTGGAGTGCCCGCGGGAGAGGGACTGAAGCTTTCTTT
CAWSARGRGTEAFF
>NA|TRBV6-1|TRBJ2-7|NA
TGTGCCAGCAGTGAAACCGTGGGGGGTAACCAATATGATAGCGGCCGGCGGTACTTC
CASSETVGGNQYDSGRRYF
>NA|TRBV15|TRBJ1-6|NA
TGTGCCACCAGCAGAGAAGGGAGACGGCCGTCACCCCTCCACTTT
CATSREGRRPSPLHF
>few|TRBV10-3|TRBJ1-5|NA
TGTGCCATCAGTGAGTCGCGGGGAGGGGTCCAGCATTTT
CAISESRGGVQHF
>NA|TRBV11-2|TRBJ1-4|TRBD1
TGTGCCAGCAGCTTAAGGGCCGACAGGGGGGGTGAAAAACTGTTTTTT
CASSLRADRGGEKLFF
>NA|TRBV10-3|TRBJ2-1|NA
TGTGCCATCAGTGAGACCCGGACAAGGGGGGGTGGAGAGCAGTTCTTC
CAISETRTRGGGEQFF
>NA|TRBV18|TRBJ2-1|NA
TGTGCCAGCTCACCCACGCTGGCTTCTTACAATGAGCAGTTCTTC
CASSPTLASYNEQFF
>NA|TRBV10-2|TRBJ1-1|TRBD1
TGCGCCAGCAGTGTTGATGGGGCAGGGGGATCAGCTTTCTTT
CASSVDGAGGSAFF
>NA|TRBV30|TRBJ1-1|NA
TGTGCCTGGATTGAACAGACGAACACTGAAGCTTTCTTT
CAWIEQTNTEAFF
>NA|TRBV5-1|TRBJ2-3|TRBD1
TGCGCCAGCAGCTCGGAGACCCCGGGACAGCCCACAGATACGCAGTATTTT
CASSSETPGQPTDTQYF
>NA|TRBV6-1|TRBJ1-5|NA
TGTGCCAGCAGTGAAGTGTGGCAGGGGCTAAGCAATCAGCCCCAGCATTTT
CASSEVWQGLSNQPQHF
>NA|TRBV29-1|TRBJ1-1|NA
TGCAGCGTGGGGGGAGGGATGAACACTGAAGCTTTCTTT
CSVGGGMNTEAFF
>NA|TRBV12-3/TRBV12-4|TRBJ1-6|NA
TGTGCCAGCAGTTTGATAGCGGATTCACCCCTCCACTTT
CASSLIADSPLHF
>NA|TRBV9|TRBJ1-1|NA
TGTGCCAGCAGCGTAGAGGCCGGGACTGAAGCTTTCTTT
CASSVEAGTEAFF
>NA|TRBV28|TRBJ1-5|NA
TGTGCCAGCAGGCTTCCGGGCCCCCGGGGGCCCCAGCATTTT
CASRLPGPRGPQHF
>NA|TRBV28|TRBJ2-1|NA
TGTGCCAGCAGTTTTAAGTACGGGGAACCTTACAATGAGCAGTTCTTC
CASSFKYGEPYNEQFF
>once|TRBV12-3/TRBV12-4|TRBJ1-2|NA
TGTGCCAGCATGGGGGGTAGTGGCTACACCTTC
CASMGGSGYTF
>NA|TRBV4-2|TRBJ2-5|NA
TGTGCCAGCAGCCAAGCAGTGGGCAGACAAGAGACCCAGTACTTC
CASSQAVGRQETQYF
>NA|TRBV2|TRBJ1-5|NA
TGTGCCAGCACTACAGGCAATCAGCCCCAGCATTTT
CASTTGNQPQHF
>once|TRBV27|TRBJ1-1|NA
TGTGCCAGCAGTTTCTTCGGGGTAAACACTGAAGCTTTCTTT
CASSFFGVNTEAFF
>NA|TRBV5-1|TRBJ1-3|TRBD1
TGCGCCAGCAGCCCGGGACAGGGAAAGGCAAACACCATATATTTT
CASSPGQGKANTIYF
>NA|TRBV10-3|TRBJ1-1|NA
TGTGCCATCAGTGAGTCGCTGGACTTGAGTGAAGCTTTCTTT
CAISESLDLSEAFF
>NA|TRBV11-2|TRBJ1-1|NA
TGTGCCAGCAGCTTAATCGGGACAGAAGCTTTCTTT
CASSLIGTEAFF